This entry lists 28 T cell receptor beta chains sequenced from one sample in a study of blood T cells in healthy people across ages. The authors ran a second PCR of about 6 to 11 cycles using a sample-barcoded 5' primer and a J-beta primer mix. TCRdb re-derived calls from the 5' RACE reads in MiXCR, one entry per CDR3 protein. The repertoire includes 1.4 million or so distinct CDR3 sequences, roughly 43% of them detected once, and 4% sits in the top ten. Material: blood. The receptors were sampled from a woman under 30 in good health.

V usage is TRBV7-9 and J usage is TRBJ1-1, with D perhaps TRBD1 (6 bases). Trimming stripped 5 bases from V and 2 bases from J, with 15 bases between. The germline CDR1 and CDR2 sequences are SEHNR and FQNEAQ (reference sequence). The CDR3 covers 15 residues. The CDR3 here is CASSKGRGANTEAFF. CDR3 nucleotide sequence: TGTGCCAGCAGCAAAGGGCGGGGGGCTAACACTGAAGCTTTCTTT.

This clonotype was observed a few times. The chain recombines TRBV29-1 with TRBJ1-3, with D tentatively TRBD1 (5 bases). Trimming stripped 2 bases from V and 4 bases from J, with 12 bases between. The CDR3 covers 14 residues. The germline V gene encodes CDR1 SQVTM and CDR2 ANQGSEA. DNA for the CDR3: TGCAGCGTTGAATGGGGGGGACTAGGAAACACCATATATTTT. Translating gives CSVEWGGLGNTIYF.

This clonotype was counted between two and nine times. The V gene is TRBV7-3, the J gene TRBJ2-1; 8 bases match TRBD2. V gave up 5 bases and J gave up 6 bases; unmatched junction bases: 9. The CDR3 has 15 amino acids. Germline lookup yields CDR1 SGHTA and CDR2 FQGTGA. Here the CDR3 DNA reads TGTGCCAGCAGCAACTCAAGCGGGAGAGGCAATGAGCAGTTCTTC. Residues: CASSNSSGRGNEQFF.

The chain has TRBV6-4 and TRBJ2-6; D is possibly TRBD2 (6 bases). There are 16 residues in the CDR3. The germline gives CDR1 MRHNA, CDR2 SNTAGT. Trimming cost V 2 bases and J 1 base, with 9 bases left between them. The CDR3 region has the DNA TGTGCCAGCAGTGACGGAGGGTCTTCTGGGGCCAACGTCCTGACTTTC. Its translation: CASSDGGSSGANVLTF.

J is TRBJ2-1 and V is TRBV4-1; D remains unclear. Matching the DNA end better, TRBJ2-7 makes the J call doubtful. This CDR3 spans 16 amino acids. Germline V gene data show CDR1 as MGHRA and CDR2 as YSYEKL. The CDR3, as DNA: TGCGCCAGCAGCCAAGATTCCCCGTTCCCGAGGTCCGAGCAGTACTTC. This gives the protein CASSQDSPFPRSEQYF.

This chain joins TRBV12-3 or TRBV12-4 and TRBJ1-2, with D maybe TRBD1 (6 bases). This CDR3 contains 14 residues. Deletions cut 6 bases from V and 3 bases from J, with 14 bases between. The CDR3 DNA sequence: TGTGCCAGCAGCAGGGGAGGATCGGACTATGGCTACACCTTC. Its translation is CASSRGGSDYGYTF.

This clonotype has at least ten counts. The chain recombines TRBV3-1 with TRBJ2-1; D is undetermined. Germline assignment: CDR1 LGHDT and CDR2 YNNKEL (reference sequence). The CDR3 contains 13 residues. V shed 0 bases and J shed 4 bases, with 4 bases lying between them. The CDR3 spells CASSQENYNEQFF. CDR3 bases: TGTGCCAGCAGCCAAGAAAATTACAATGAGCAGTTCTTC.

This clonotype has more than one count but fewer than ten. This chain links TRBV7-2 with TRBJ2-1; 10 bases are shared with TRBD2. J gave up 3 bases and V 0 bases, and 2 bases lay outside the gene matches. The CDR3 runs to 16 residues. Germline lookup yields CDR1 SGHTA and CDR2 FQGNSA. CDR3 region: CASSLAGTSVYNEQFF. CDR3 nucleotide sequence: TGTGCCAGCAGCTTAGCCGGGACTAGCGTCTACAATGAGCAGTTCTTC.

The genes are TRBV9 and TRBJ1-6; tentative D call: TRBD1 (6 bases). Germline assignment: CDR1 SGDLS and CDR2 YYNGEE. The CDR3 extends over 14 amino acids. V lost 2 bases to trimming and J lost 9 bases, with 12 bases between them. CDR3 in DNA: TGTGCCAGCAGCGTCCGGGACAAACCTTCACCCCTCCACTTT. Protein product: CASSVRDKPSPLHF.

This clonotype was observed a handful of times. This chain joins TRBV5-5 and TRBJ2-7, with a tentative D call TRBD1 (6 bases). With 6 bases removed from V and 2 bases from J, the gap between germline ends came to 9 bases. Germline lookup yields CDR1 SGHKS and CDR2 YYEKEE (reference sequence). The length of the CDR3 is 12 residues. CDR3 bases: TGTGCCAGCAACAGGGATACCTACGAGCAGTACTTC. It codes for CASNRDTYEQYF. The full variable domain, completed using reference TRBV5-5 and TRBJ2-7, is DAGVTQSPTHLIKTRGQQVTLRCSPISGHKSVSWYQQVLGQGPQFIFQYYEKEERGRGNFPDRFSARQFPNYSSELNVNALLLGDSALYLCASNRDTYEQYFGPGTRLTVT.

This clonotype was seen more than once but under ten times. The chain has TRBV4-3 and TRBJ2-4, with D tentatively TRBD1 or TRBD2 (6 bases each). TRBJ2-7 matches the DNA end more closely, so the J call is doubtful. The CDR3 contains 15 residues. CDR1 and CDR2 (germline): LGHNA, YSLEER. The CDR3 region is CASSQSRQEGDEQYF. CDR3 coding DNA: TGCGCCAGCAGCCAAAGCAGACAGGAGGGGGACGAGCAGTACTTC.

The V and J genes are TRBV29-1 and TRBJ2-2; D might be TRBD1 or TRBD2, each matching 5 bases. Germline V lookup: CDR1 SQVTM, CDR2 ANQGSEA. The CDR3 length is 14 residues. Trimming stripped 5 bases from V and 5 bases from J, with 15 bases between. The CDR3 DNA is TGCAGCGTTCGTCAGGGAGCGCGGACCGGGGAGCTGTTTTTT. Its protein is CSVRQGARTGELFF.

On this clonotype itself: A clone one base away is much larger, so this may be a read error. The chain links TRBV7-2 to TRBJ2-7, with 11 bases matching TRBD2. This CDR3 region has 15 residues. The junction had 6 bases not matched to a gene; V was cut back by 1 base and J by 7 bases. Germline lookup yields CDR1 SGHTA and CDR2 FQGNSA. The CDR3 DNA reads TGTGCCAGCAGCTTAGTAGCGACTAGCGGGAATGAGCAGTACTTC. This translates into CASSLVATSGNEQYF.

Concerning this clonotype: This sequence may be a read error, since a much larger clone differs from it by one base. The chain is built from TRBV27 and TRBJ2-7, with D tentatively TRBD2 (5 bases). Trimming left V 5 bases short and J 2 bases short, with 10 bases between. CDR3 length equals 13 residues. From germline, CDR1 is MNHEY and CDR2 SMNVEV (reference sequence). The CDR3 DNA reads TGTGCCAGCAGTGACTCGGGGACCTACGAGCAGTACTTC. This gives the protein CASSDSGTYEQYF.

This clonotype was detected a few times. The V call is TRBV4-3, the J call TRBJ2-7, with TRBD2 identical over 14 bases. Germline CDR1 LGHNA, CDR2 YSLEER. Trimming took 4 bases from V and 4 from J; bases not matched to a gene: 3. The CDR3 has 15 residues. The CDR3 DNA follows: TGCGCCAGCAGCCGACTAGCGGGGGGGCAATACGAGCAGTACTTC. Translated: CASSRLAGGQYEQYF.

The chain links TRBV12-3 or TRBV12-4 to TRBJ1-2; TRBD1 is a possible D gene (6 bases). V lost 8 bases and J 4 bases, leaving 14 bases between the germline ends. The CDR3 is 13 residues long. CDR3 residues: CASRGQYGYGYTF. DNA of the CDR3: TGTGCCAGCCGCGGACAGTATGGCTATGGCTACACCTTC.

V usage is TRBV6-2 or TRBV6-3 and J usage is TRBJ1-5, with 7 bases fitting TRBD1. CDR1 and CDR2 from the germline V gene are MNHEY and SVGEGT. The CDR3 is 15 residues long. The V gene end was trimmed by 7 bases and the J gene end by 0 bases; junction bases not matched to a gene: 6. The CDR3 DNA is TGTGCCAGCACTCCCTCAGGGGGTAGCAATCAGCCCCAGCATTTT. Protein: CASTPSGGSNQPQHF.

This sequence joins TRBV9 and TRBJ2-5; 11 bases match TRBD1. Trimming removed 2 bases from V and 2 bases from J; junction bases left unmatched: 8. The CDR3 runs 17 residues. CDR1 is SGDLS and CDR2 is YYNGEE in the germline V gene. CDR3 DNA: TGTGCCAGCAGCGTGGACAGGGGGCGTATCGGACAAGAGACCCAGTACTTC. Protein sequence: CASSVDRGRIGQETQYF.

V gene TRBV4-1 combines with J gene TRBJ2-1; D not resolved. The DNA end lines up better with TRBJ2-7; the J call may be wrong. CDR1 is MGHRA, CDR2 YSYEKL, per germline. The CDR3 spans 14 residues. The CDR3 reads CASSPQPLYNEQYF. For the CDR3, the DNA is TGCGCCAGCAGCCCCCAACCCCTCTACAATGAGCAGTACTTC.

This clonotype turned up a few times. The CDR3 region is CASSEYSASVDTQYF. CDR3 in DNA: TGTGCCAGCAGTGAATATTCAGCGTCCGTGGATACGCAGTATTTT. V is TRBV6-1 and J is TRBJ2-3, with D uncertain. V was shortened by 2 bases and J by 6 bases, with 15 bases between the two germline ends. The germline gives CDR1 MNHNS, CDR2 SASEGT. CDR3 length equals 15 residues.

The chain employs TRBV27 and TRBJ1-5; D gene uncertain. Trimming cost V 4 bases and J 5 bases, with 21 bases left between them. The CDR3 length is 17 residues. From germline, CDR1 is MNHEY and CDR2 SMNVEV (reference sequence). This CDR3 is CASSSSGPLGTYQPQHF. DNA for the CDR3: TGTGCCAGCAGTTCGTCGGGCCCCTTGGGAACGTATCAGCCCCAGCATTTT.

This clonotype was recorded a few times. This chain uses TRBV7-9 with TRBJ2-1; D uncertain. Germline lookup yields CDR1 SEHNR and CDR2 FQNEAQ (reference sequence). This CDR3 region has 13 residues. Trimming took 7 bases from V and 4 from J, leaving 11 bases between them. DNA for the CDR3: TGTGCCAGCATCGAGGAGAATTACAATGAGCAGTTCTTC. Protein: CASIEENYNEQFF.

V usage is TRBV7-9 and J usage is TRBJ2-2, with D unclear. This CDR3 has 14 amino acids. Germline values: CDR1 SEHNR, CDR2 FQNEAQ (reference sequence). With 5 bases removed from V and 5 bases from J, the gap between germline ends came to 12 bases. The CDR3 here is CASSAALGTGELFF. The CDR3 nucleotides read TGTGCCAGCAGCGCGGCACTCGGGACCGGGGAGCTGTTTTTT.

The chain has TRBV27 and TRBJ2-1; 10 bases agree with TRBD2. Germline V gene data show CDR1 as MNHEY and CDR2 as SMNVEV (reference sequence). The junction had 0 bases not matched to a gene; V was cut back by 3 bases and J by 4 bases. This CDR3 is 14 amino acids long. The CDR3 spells CASSFSGRYNEQFF. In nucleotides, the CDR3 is TGTGCCAGCAGTTTTAGCGGGAGGTACAATGAGCAGTTCTTC.

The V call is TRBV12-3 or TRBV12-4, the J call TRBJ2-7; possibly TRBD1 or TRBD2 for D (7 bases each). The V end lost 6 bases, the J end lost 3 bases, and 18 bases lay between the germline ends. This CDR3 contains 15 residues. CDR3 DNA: TGTGCCAGCAGCTTAACAGGGGAGGGTAACTACGAGCAGTACTTC. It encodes CASSLTGEGNYEQYF.

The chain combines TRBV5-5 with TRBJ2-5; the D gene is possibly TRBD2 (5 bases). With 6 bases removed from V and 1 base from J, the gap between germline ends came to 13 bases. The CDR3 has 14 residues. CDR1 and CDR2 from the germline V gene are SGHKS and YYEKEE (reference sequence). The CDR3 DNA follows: TGTGCCAGCATCGCCGGAGGAGTCCAAGAGACCCAGTACTTC. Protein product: CASIAGGVQETQYF. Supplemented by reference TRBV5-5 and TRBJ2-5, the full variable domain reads DAGVTQSPTHLIKTRGQQVTLRCSPISGHKSVSWYQQVLGQGPQFIFQYYEKEERGRGNFPDRFSARQFPNYSSELNVNALLLGDSALYLCASIAGGVQETQYFGPGTRLLVL.

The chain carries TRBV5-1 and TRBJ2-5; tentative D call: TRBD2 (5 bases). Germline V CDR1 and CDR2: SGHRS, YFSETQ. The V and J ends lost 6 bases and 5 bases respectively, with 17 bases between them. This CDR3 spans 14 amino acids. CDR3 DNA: TGCGCCAGCACCATCGAAGCGGACCGGGAGACCCAGTACTTC. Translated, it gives CASTIEADRETQYF.

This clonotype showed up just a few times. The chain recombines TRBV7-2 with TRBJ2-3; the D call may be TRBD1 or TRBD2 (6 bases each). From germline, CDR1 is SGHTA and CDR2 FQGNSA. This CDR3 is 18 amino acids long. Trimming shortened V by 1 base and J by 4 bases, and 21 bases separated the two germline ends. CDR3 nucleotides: TGTGCCAGCAGCTTAGGGGGGGCTTTAAGGGGGGCCCCAGATACGCAGTATTTT. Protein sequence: CASSLGGALRGAPDTQYF.